One and the same sample provided the 9 T cell receptor beta chains below, sequenced in a study of OX40 agonist ivuxolimab in advanced cancers. The repertoire was sequenced with immunoSEQ multiplex PCR; TCRdb's copy has only in-frame clones and lacks some. The sample consists of about 130,000 clones, just under 95% of them appearing once. This specimen was CD4+ or CD8+ T cells sorted from blood, taken in a trial of the OX40 agonist ivuxolimab. These TCRs come from an adult with an advanced solid tumor such as melanoma, head and neck, liver or kidney cancer.

The chain uses TRBV7-6 and TRBJ1-1; D not certain. The germline V gene has CDR1 SGHVS and CDR2 FNYEAQ. There are 14 residues in the CDR3. The V and J ends lost 5 bases and 2 bases respectively, with 12 bases between them. The CDR3 DNA reads TGTGCCAGCAGCCCCCTCCCTGGCAACACTGAAGCTTTCTTT. This encodes CASSPLPGNTEAFF.

The V call is TRBV5-6, the J call TRBJ2-7, with 9 bases that match TRBD1. V lost 6 bases and J lost 4; bases outside the gene matches: 11. Germline V gives CDR1 SGHDT, CDR2 YYEEEE. The CDR3 extends over 15 amino acids. The CDR3 DNA reads as TGTGCCAGCACCCGCCGGGGGACAGGGAAATACGAGCAGTACTTC. This sequence encodes CASTRRGTGKYEQYF.

The genes are TRBV5-6 and TRBJ2-7; 9 bases are a match to TRBD1. This CDR3 has 15 residues. With V trimmed by 4 bases and J by 2 bases, 7 bases remained unmatched. CDR1 SGHDT and CDR2 YYEEEE come from the germline V gene. The CDR3 nucleotides read TGTGCCAGCAGCCCCGGGACAGGGTCGGCCTACGAGCAGTACTTC. It translates to CASSPGTGSAYEQYF.

The J gene is TRBJ1-3, the V gene TRBV4-3; TRBD1 is a possible D gene (5 bases). The CDR3 covers 16 residues. Trimming pared 8 bases from V and 5 bases from J, leaving 22 bases between. Per the germline V gene, CDR1 is LGHNA and CDR2 is YSLEER. The CDR3 sequence: CASSPAWAGTRNTIYF. DNA of the CDR3: TGCGCCAGCTCACCAGCGTGGGCAGGGACGAGAAACACCATATATTTT.

The CDR3 protein is CASSPPGAGTIYF. The DNA of the CDR3 is TGTGCCAGCTCACCACCCGGTGCAGGCACCATATATTTT. V and J are TRBV18 and TRBJ1-3; no clear D gene. Germline V lookup: CDR1 KGHSH, CDR2 LQKENI. Trimming cost V 0 bases and J 9 bases, with 9 bases left between them. This CDR3 has 13 residues.

CDR3 sequence: CASSIRLGVGTDTQYF. The CDR3 bases are TGTGCCAGTAGTATTCGGCTAGGAGTAGGAACAGATACGCAGTATTTT. This chain uses TRBV19 with TRBJ2-3, with D uncertain. Trimming took 3 bases from V and 3 from J, leaving 16 bases between them. Per germline, CDR1 LNHDA and CDR2 SQIVND (reference sequence). The CDR3 consists of 16 residues.

This clone was seen only a few times. The rearrangement uses TRBV28 and TRBJ1-1, with 9 bases lining up with TRBD1. The CDR3 consists of 17 residues. Unmatched junction bases numbered 14, after V lost 5 bases and J lost 4 bases. Germline lookup yields CDR1 MDHEN and CDR2 SYDVKM. The CDR3 sequence: CASSPHGGGQGTTEAFF. The CDR3 DNA sequence: TGTGCCAGCAGTCCCCATGGGGGGGGACAGGGCACCACTGAAGCTTTCTTT.

The count of this clone is one. This chain connects TRBV18 to TRBJ2-3; TRBD1 matches 8 bases. V shed 4 bases, J shed 1 base, and the junction held 4 bases outside the gene matches. Per the germline V gene, CDR1 is KGHSH and CDR2 is LQKENI. This CDR3 region has 15 residues. The chain's CDR3 is CASSRLGQGTDTQYF. CDR3 DNA sequence: TGTGCCAGCTCACGACTGGGACAGGGCACAGATACGCAGTATTTT.

The V call is TRBV6-5, the J call TRBJ1-4; D possibly corresponds to TRBD1 (6 bases). From germline, CDR1 is MNHEY and CDR2 SVGAGI. V lost 5 bases to trimming and J lost 6 bases, with 16 bases between them. CDR3 size: 15 residues. CDR3 bases: TGTGCCAGCAGTGTTACAGGGTCTGGGGATGAAAAACTGTTTTTT. This encodes CASSVTGSGDEKLFF.